Listed below are T cell receptor beta chains from one sample, sequenced in a study of blood T cell repertoires in COVID-19. The table came from immunoSEQ multiplex PCR; TCRdb's copy has only in-frame clones and leaves some out. The table includes approximately 100,000 clones, around 91% detected once. Input material: peripheral blood. The receptors derive from a woman aged 80 or older with acute or convalescent COVID-19. Both conserved end residues are part of each CDR3. The D gene is left open where the match is weak. The size entry is marked missing in some rows and otherwise reads once, few, many or a size class.

>TRBV25-1|-|-|TRBJ1-5
CASTGQGNQPQHF
TGTGCCAGCACTGGGCAGGGAAATCAGCCCCAGCATTTT
>TRBV30|-|-|TRBJ1-5
CAWSQGNSNQPQHF
TGTGCCTGGAGCCAGGGGAATAGCAATCAGCCCCAGCATTTT
>TRBV13|-|-|TRBJ2-3
CASSPTGTYSTDTQYF
TGTGCCAGCAGTCCCACCGGGACATACAGCACAGATACGCAGTATTTT
>TRBV30|-|-|TRBJ1-2
CAWSPGDLRYGYTF
TGTGCCTGGAGTCCAGGGGACCTTCGCTATGGCTACACCTTC
>TRBV10-3|TRBD1|-|TRBJ2-3
CAIRSQGASDTQYF
TGTGCCATCAGGTCACAGGGGGCCTCAGATACGCAGTATTTT
>TRBV24-1|TRBD1|once|TRBJ1-5
CATSADRVNQPQHF
TGTGCCACCAGTGCTGACAGGGTCAATCAGCCCCAGCATTTT
>TRBV30|-|-|TRBJ2-3
CAWGITNTDTQYF
TGTGCCTGGGGGATAACAAACACAGATACGCAGTATTTT
>TRBV9|-|-|TRBJ2-3
CASSVVVGAADTQYF
TGTGCCAGCAGCGTAGTAGTGGGGGCGGCAGATACGCAGTATTTT
>TRBV19|TRBD2|-|TRBJ2-7
CASSITGTSFIEQYF
TGTGCCAGTAGCATTACCGGGACTAGCTTTATTGAGCAGTACTTC
>TRBV19|-|-|TRBJ1-3
CASSEQAYSGNTIYF
TGTGCCAGTAGCGAACAGGCATACTCTGGAAACACCATATATTTT
>TRBV6-5|TRBD2|-|TRBJ2-7
CASTISGGSSYEQYF
TGTGCCAGCACCATTAGCGGGGGGAGCTCCTACGAGCAGTACTTC
>TRBV7-9|TRBD1|-|TRBJ2-1
CASSPGQGKQFF
TGTGCCAGCAGCCCCGGACAGGGAAAACAGTTCTTC
>TRBV7-6|TRBD2|-|TRBJ2-5
CASSTRTSGGRETQYF
TGTGCCAGCAGCACACGGACTAGCGGGGGGAGAGAGACCCAGTACTTC
>TRBV23-1|-|-|TRBJ1-6
CASSHKQKKKNSPLHF
TGCGCCAGCAGTCATAAACAGAAGAAGAAGAATTCACCCCTCCACTTT
>TRBV5-5|TRBD1|-|TRBJ2-7
CASSPGTGGSYEQYF
TGTGCCAGCAGCCCCGGGACAGGGGGCTCCTACGAGCAGTACTTC
>TRBV19|TRBD1|-|TRBJ2-7
CASSMMGQSSYEQYF
TGTGCCAGTAGTATGATGGGACAGTCCTCCTACGAGCAGTACTTC
>TRBV11-2|TRBD1|-|TRBJ1-1
CASSSRGRGVTEAFF
TGTGCCAGCAGCTCCAGGGGGCGCGGGGTAACTGAAGCTTTCTTT
>TRBV24-1|TRBD1|-|TRBJ2-3
CAIKGDRATDTQYF
TGTGCCATCAAGGGAGACAGGGCCACAGATACGCAGTATTTT
>TRBV27|TRBD1|once|TRBJ1-1
CATTPGQRSFF
TGTGCCACCACACCGGGACAGAGATCTTTCTTT
>TRBV5-6|TRBD2|-|TRBJ2-7
CASSLVSGGNEQYF
TGTGCCAGCAGCTTGGTTAGCGGGGGCAACGAGCAGTACTTC
>TRBV3-1/TRBV3-2|TRBD1|few|TRBJ1-4
CASSRLKGAPNEKLFF
TGTGCCAGCAGCCGGTTGAAGGGGGCACCTAATGAAAAACTGTTTTTT
>TRBV18|TRBD1|-|TRBJ2-1
CASSPPTGGSYNEQFF
TGTGCCAGCTCACCACCAACAGGGGGATCCTACAATGAGCAGTTCTTC
>TRBV11-2|-|-|TRBJ2-1
CASSSTDSSYNEQFF
TGTGCCAGCAGCTCGACAGATTCCTCCTACAATGAGCAGTTCTTC
>TRBV7-8|-|many|TRBJ1-2
CASSLDRSSGGGYTF
TGTGCCAGCAGCTTAGACCGGAGCTCGGGGGGTGGCTACACCTTC
>TRBV5-1|-|-|TRBJ2-3
CASSLVQYVDTQYF
TGCGCCAGCAGCTTGGTTCAGTATGTAGATACGCAGTATTTT
>TRBV10-3|-|-|TRBJ2-7
CAISGRWAERWSYEQYF
TGTGCCATCAGTGGAAGGTGGGCCGAAAGGTGGTCCTACGAGCAGTACTTC
>TRBV20-1|TRBD1|-|TRBJ1-2
CSASGGRTGKVNYGYTF
TGCAGTGCTAGTGGTGGGAGGACAGGGAAAGTTAACTATGGCTACACCTTC
>TRBV11-3|TRBD1|-|TRBJ2-7
CASSLHQGQGRYEQYF
TGTGCCAGCAGCTTACACCAAGGACAGGGACGCTACGAGCAGTACTTC
>TRBV10-3|-|-|TRBJ2-7
CAISESPTGYEQYF
TGTGCCATCAGTGAATCCCCGACAGGCTACGAGCAGTACTTC
>TRBV18|TRBD2|-|TRBJ2-2
CASSPPRGGGPTGELFF
TGTGCCAGCTCACCACCTCGAGGCGGGGGGCCCACCGGGGAGCTGTTTTTT
>TRBV9|TRBD1|once|TRBJ2-7
CASSERTGSSYEQYF
TGTGCCAGCAGCGAAAGGACAGGGAGCTCCTACGAGCAGTACTTC
>TRBV28|TRBD1|-|TRBJ1-2
CASSLPGQGSGFYGYTF
TGTGCCAGCAGTTTACCTGGACAGGGGTCGGGATTTTATGGCTACACCTTC
>TRBV7-3|TRBD2|-|TRBJ2-3
CASSPTSGGASTQYF
TGTGCCAGCAGCCCGACTAGCGGGGGGGCAAGTACGCAGTATTTT
>TRBV5-1|TRBD1|few|TRBJ1-2
CASRDNLGTGGDGYTF
TGCGCCAGCAGGGATAACCTGGGGACAGGGGGCGATGGCTACACCTTC
>TRBV11-2|-|-|TRBJ2-3
CASSLGQSTDTQYF
TGTGCCAGCAGCCTGGGACAAAGCACAGATACGCAGTATTTT
>TRBV7-2|-|-|TRBJ1-5
CASSLGWGGNQPQHF
TGTGCCAGCAGCTTAGGGTGGGGGGGAAATCAGCCCCAGCATTTT
>TRBV4-1|-|-|TRBJ1-1
CASSQPPTGNTEAFF
TGCGCCAGCAGCCAACCTCCAACAGGGAACACTGAAGCTTTCTTT
>TRBV10-2|-|-|TRBJ2-7
CASSEGGRGYSYEQYF
TGCGCCAGCAGTGAGGGGGGGCGGGGGTACTCCTACGAGCAGTACTTC
>TRBV4-1|-|-|TRBJ1-4
CASSPVVWARNEKLFF
TGCGCCAGCAGCCCGGTAGTATGGGCCCGTAATGAAAAACTGTTTTTT
>TRBV6-2/TRBV6-3|TRBD1|few|TRBJ1-2
CASSNPTGEHYGYTF
TGTGCCAGCAGTAACCCGACAGGGGAGCACTATGGCTACACCTTC
>TRBV6-4|-|once|TRBJ2-7
CASSVPQGREQYF
TGTGCCAGCAGTGTACCACAGGGTCGCGAGCAGTACTTC
>TRBV11-2|-|-|TRBJ2-1
CASSLVVSSYNEQFF
TGTGCCAGCAGCTTAGTTGTGAGCTCCTACAATGAGCAGTTCTTC
>TRBV27|TRBD1|-|TRBJ1-5
CASSYGISGTGREYSNQPQHF
TGTGCCAGCAGCTACGGGATCTCCGGGACAGGGAGAGAATATAGCAATCAGCCCCAGCATTTT
>TRBV28|-|-|TRBJ1-5
CASSLPGRFNNQPQHF
TGTGCCAGCAGCCTCCCAGGGCGGTTTAACAATCAGCCCCAGCATTTT
>TRBV19|TRBD1|-|TRBJ2-1
CASSMGDRYNEQFF
TGTGCCAGTAGTATGGGGGACAGATACAATGAGCAGTTCTTC
>TRBV30|-|-|TRBJ1-2
CAWSREAYGYTF
TGTGCCTGGAGTCGGGAGGCCTATGGCTACACCTTC
>TRBV6-5|TRBD1|-|TRBJ1-1
CASSPYRGSLGAFF
TGTGCCAGCAGTCCGTACAGGGGATCACTCGGAGCTTTCTTT
>TRBV19|-|-|TRBJ1-2
CASTPSANYGYTF
TGTGCCAGTACCCCATCGGCTAACTATGGCTACACCTTC
>TRBV7-3|TRBD1|few|TRBJ2-7
CASSPGQGPYEQYF
TGTGCCAGCAGCCCGGGACAGGGGCCCTACGAGCAGTACTTC
>TRBV18|-|-|TRBJ1-6
CASSGPNSPLHF
TGTGCCAGCTCCGGTCCCAATTCACCCCTCCACTTT